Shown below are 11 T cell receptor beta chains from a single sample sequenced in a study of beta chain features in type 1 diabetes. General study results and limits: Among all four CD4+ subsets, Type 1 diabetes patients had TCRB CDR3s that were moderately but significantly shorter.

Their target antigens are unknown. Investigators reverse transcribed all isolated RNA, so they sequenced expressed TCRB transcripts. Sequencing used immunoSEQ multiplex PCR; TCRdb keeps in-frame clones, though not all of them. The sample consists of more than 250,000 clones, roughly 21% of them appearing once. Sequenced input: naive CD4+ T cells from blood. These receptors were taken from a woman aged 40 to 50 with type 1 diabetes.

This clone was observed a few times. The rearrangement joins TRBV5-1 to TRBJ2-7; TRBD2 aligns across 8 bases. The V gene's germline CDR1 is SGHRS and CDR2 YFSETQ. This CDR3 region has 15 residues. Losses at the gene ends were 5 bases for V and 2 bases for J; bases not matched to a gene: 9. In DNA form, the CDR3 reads TGCGCCAGCAGTGTCAGCGGGAGCGTTCCCTACGAGCAGTACTTC. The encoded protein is CASSVSGSVPYEQYF.

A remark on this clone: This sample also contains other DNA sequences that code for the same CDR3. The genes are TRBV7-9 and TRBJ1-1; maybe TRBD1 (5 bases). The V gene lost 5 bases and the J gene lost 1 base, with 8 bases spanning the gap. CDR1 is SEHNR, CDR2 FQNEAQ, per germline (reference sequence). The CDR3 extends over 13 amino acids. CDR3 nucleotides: TGTGCCAGCAGCCTGACAGAGAACACTGAAGCTTTCTTT. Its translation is CASSLTENTEAFF.

CDR3 residues: CASSLRAPRENIQYF. The CDR3 nucleotides are TGTGCCAGCAGCCTAAGGGCTCCGCGGGAAAACATTCAGTACTTC. The rearrangement links TRBV13 to TRBJ2-4; a possible D gene is TRBD2 (5 bases). This CDR3 is 15 amino acids long. Trimming shortened V by 5 bases and J by 5 bases, and 16 bases separated the two germline ends. Germline-derived CDR1 and CDR2 are PRHDT and FYEKMQ (reference sequence).

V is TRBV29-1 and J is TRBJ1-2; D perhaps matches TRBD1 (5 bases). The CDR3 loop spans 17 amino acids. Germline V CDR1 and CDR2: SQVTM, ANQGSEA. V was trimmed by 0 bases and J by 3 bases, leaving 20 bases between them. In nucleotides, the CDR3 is TGCAGCGTTGAAGATGTGGGGTGGGGGGATTCCTACTATGGCTACACCTTC. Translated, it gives CSVEDVGWGDSYYGYTF.

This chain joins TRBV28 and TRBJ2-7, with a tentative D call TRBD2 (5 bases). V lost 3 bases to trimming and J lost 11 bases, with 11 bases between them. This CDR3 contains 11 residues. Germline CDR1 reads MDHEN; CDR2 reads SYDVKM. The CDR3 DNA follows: TGTGCCAGCAGTTTGGTGGGAGATAAGTACTTC. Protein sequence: CASSLVGDKYF.

This chain's CDR3 is CASSYFPGNQPQHF. In nucleotides, the CDR3 is TGTGCCAGCAGTTACTTCCCGGGGAATCAGCCCCAGCATTTT. This sequence joins TRBV6-5 and TRBJ1-5, with D unresolved. Trimming shortened V by 1 base and J by 4 bases, and 8 bases separated the two germline ends. The CDR3 runs to 14 residues. Germline V CDR1 and CDR2: MNHEY, SVGAGI.

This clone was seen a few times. DNA for the CDR3: TGCAGCGTAGCCGACAGGGGGGGTTCACCCCTCCACTTT. The encoded protein is CSVADRGGSPLHF. The gene calls are TRBV29-1 and TRBJ1-6, with 9 bases fitting TRBD1. The V and J ends lost 6 bases and 9 bases, in that order; junction bases with no gene match: 6. CDR3 size: 13 residues. The germline gives CDR1 SQVTM, CDR2 ANQGSEA.

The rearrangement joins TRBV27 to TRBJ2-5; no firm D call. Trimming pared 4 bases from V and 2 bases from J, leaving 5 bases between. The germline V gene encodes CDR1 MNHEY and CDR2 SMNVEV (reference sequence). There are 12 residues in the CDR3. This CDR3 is CASSSPQETQYF. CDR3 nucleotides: TGTGCCAGCAGTTCTCCTCAAGAGACCCAGTACTTC.

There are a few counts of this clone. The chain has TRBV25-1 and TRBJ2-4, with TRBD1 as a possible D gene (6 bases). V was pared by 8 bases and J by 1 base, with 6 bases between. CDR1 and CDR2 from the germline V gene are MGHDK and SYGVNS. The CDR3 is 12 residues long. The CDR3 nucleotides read TGTGCCAGCCAGGGGGCCAAAAACATTCAGTACTTC. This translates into CASQGAKNIQYF.

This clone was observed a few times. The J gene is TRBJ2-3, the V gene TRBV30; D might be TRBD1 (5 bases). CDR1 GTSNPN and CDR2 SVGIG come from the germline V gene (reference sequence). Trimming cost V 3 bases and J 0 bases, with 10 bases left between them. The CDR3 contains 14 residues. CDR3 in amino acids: CAWRGRPSTDTQYF. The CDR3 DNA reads TGTGCCTGGAGGGGGCGGCCTAGCACAGATACGCAGTATTTT.

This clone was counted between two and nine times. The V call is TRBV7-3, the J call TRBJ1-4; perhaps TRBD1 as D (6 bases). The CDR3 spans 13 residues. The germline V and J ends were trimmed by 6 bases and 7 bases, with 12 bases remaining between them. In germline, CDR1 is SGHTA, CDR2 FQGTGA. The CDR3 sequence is CASSIQQGEKLFF. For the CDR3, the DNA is TGTGCCAGCAGTATACAACAGGGTGAAAAACTGTTTTTT.